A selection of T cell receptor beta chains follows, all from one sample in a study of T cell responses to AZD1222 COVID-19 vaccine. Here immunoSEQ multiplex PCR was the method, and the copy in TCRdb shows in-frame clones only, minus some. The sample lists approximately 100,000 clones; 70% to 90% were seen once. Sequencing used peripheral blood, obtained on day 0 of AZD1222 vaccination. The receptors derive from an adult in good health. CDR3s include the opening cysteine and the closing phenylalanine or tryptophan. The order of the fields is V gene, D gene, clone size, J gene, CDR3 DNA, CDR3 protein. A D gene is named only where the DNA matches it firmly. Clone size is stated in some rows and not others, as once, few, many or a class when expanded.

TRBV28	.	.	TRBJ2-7	TGTGCCAGCAGCCGCCGGACCGTCCGGGAGCAGTACTTC	CASSRRTVREQYF
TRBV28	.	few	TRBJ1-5	TGTGCCAGCAGACTAGGGGTTACGAATCAGCCCCAGCATTTT	CASRLGVTNQPQHF
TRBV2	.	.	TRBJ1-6	TGTGCCAGCAGTGAAGTTGAGGGTTCACCCCTCCACTTT	CASSEVEGSPLHF
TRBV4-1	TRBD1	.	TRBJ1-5	TGCGCCAGCAGCCAAGATTGGCGGACAGGGCTTGCCCAGCATTTT	CASSQDWRTGLAQHF
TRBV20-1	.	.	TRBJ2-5	TGCAGTGCAAGTGCGGGGCAGACCCAGTACTTC	CSASAGQTQYF
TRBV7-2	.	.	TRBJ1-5	TGTGCCAGCAGCTTAGGGCCAAATCAGCCCCAGCATTTT	CASSLGPNQPQHF
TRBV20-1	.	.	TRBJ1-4	TGCAGTGCGAGTCCTGCAACTAATGAAAAACTGTTTTTT	CSASPATNEKLFF
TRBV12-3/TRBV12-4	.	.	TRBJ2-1	TGTGCCAGCAGTTTGATTCGGGGGAATGAGCAGTTCTTC	CASSLIRGNEQFF
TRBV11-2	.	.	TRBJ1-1	TGTGCCAGCAGCTTACGACTTCGGGGGGACACTGAAGCTTTCTTT	CASSLRLRGDTEAFF
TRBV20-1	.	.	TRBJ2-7	TGCAGTGCTAGTCTGGGGTCCTACGAGCAGTACTTC	CSASLGSYEQYF
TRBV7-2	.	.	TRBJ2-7	TGTGCCAGCAGCTCCCGGAGTACAGAAAGGGGCGAGCAGTACTTC	CASSSRSTERGEQYF
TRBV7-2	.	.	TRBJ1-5	TGTGCCAGCAGCTTATACAATCAGCCCCAGCATTTT	CASSLYNQPQHF
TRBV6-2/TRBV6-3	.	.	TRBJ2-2	TGTGCCAGCAGTCCCCTCCGCGGGGTCACCGGGGAGCTGTTTTTT	CASSPLRGVTGELFF
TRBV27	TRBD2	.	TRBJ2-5	TGTGCCAGCAGTTTATCGTCAGCGGGAGCTCGGGAGACCCAGTACTTC	CASSLSSAGARETQYF
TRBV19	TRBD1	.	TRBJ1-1	TGTGCCAGTAGTAAGGACAGGGACACTGAAGCTTTCTTT	CASSKDRDTEAFF
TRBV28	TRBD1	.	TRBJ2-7	TGTGCCAGCAGGGGGAACAGGGGCCGCTACGAGCAGTACTTC	CASRGNRGRYEQYF
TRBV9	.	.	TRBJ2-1	TGTGCCAGCACCGCAATAGGGTCCTACAATGAGCAGTTCTTC	CASTAIGSYNEQFF
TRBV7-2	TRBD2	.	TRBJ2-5	TGTGCCAGCAGCTCCGTAGCGGGAGGGAGGGAGACCCAGTACTTC	CASSSVAGGRETQYF
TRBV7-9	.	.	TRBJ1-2	TGTGCCAGCAGCTCGGGCCCATCTAACTATGGCTACACCTTC	CASSSGPSNYGYTF
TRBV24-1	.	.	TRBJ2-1	TGTGCCACCAGTGACCCTAGCTCGGGACTCAACACCAATGAGCAGTTCTTC	CATSDPSSGLNTNEQFF
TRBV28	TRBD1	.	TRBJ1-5	TGTGCCAGCAGAGGACAGGGGGCAGGCAATCAGCCCCAGCATTTT	CASRGQGAGNQPQHF
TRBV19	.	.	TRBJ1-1	TGTGCCAGTAGTAGGGGAGACCCTGAAGCTTTCTTT	CASSRGDPEAFF
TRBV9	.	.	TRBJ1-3	TGTGCCAGCAGCGTAGCTCCCAGCGCCGGAAACACCATATATTTT	CASSVAPSAGNTIYF
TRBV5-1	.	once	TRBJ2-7	TGCGCCAGCAGCTTTCAGGGGAATTACGAGCAGTACTTC	CASSFQGNYEQYF
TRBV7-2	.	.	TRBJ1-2	TGTGCCAGCAGCTTACAGGGCTATGGCTACACCTTC	CASSLQGYGYTF
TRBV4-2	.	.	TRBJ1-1	TGTGCCAGCAGCTCCCGGGCGGGTGAAGCTTTCTTT	CASSSRAGEAFF
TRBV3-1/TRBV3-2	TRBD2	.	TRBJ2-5	TGTGCCAGCAGCCAAGGACTAGCGGACCCGTACCAAGAGACCCAGTACTTC	CASSQGLADPYQETQYF
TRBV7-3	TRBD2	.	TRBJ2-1	TGTGCCGGGGGGCTGGGACTAGCGGGAGATGAGCAGTTCTTC	CAGGLGLAGDEQFF
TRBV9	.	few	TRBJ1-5	TGTGCCAGCGGACAGAGCCTTAGTAGCAATCAGCCCCAGCATTTT	CASGQSLSSNQPQHF
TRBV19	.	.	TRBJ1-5	TGTGCCAGTAGTAGCGGTCGGCAGGGCAATCAGCCCCAGCATTTT	CASSSGRQGNQPQHF
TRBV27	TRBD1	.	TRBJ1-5	TGTGGCACAGGGGGATACAATCAGCCCCAGCATTTT	CGTGGYNQPQHF